The TCR beta chain described here comes from a study of cytomegalovirus exposure and HLA in healthy donors. Notes on the study in general: Rarity marked most TCR sequences, yet some public TCRs occurred in many donors. Later analysis associated a missense DCLRE1C variant with TCR beta V- and J-gene trimming. Sequencing artifact likely explains a cluster of highly shared sequence variants.

Losses at the gene ends were 1 base for V and 2 bases for J; bases not matched to a gene: 8. There are 17 residues in the CDR3. The germline gives CDR1 LGHNA, CDR2 YSLEER. A multiplex PCR was run with 60 Vbeta primers and 13 Jbeta primers. Original processing methods: Approximately 72 million unique TCR beta chains, around 10 million of them shared, were counted by a later analysis. Assay used: immunoSEQ multiplex PCR; TCRdb lists only in-frame clones, some missing. Clone size and V and J calls were adopted from that table, with D and trimming inferred from the DNA. This table holds over 70,000 clones, 67% found once. About this clone: Its antigen is as yet unknown.

The receptor was derived from a man aged 25 to 40 in good health and CMV-seronegative. The V call is TRBV4-3, the J call TRBJ2-3, with 8 bases aligning to TRBD2. The sequenced material came from PBMCs. CDR3 loop: CASSQGRAGALTDTQYF. In nucleotides, the CDR3 is TGCGCCAGCAGCCAAGGAAGAGCGGGGGCGCTCACAGATACGCAGTATTTT.